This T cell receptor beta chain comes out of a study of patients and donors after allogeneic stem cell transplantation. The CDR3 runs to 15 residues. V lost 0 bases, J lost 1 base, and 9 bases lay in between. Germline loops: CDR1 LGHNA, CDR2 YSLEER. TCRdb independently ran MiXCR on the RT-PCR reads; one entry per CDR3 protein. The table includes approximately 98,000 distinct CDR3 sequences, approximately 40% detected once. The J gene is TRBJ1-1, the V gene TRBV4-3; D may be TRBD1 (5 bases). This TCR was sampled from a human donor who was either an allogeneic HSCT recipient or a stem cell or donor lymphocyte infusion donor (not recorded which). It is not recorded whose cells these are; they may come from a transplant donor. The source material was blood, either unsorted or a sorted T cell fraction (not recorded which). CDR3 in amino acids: CASSQDQQGNTEAFF. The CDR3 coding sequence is TGCGCCAGCAGCCAAGATCAGCAGGGGAACACTGAAGCTTTCTTT.